This entry lists 18 T cell receptor beta chains sequenced from one sample in a study of shared clonotypes between healthy human individuals. Libraries were prepared by immunoSEQ multiplex PCR; TCRdb keeps only in-frame clonotypes and omits some of them. The sample holds millions of clones, around nine tenths seen once. Sequencing input: naive CD4+ T cells sorted from blood. Subset of the sample: CD45RA+ positively selected. Every receptor here comes from a man aged 18 to 30 in good health.

This clone occurred once. Other DNA sequences in this sample translate to the same CDR3. V usage is TRBV4-1 and J usage is TRBJ2-7, with 9 bases matching TRBD1. V was clipped by 0 bases and J by 1 base; unmatched bases: 4. Germline V lookup: CDR1 MGHRA, CDR2 YSYEKL. This CDR3 is 16 amino acids long. CDR3 residues: CASSQEWTGVSYEQYF. DNA for the CDR3: TGCGCCAGCAGCCAAGAATGGACAGGGGTTTCCTACGAGCAGTACTTC.

A remark on this clone: The same CDR3 also results from other DNA sequences found in this sample. This chain uses TRBV5-1 with TRBJ2-3, with D tentatively TRBD2 (5 bases). With 2 bases removed from V and 3 bases from J, the gap between germline ends came to 7 bases. The CDR3 loop spans 13 amino acids. Germline lookup yields CDR1 SGHRS and CDR2 YFSETQ. The CDR3 sequence: CASSLTRTDTQYF. The CDR3 DNA sequence: TGCGCCAGCAGCTTAACTAGAACAGATACGCAGTATTTT.

The chain is built from TRBV7-8 and TRBJ1-2; D gene unclear. This CDR3 is 13 amino acids long. From germline, CDR1 is SGHVS and CDR2 FQNEAQ. V lost 5 bases, J lost 3 bases, and 10 bases lay in between. The CDR3, as DNA: TGTGCCAGCAGCGCCTCAATTGACTATGGCTACACCTTC. It yields the protein CASSASIDYGYTF.

The chain is built from TRBV7-2 and TRBJ2-7, with 7 bases matching TRBD1. Germline-derived CDR1 and CDR2 are SGHTA and FQGNSA. Germline trimming cut 6 bases from V and 2 bases from J; bases unmatched to any gene: 4. The CDR3 is 13 residues long. CDR3 nucleotides: TGTGCCAGCAGGATGACAGGGCCCTACGAGCAGTACTTC. This codes for CASRMTGPYEQYF.

Only a few counts were recorded for this clone. The sample holds other DNA sequences that translate to the same CDR3. V and J are TRBV28 and TRBJ1-1; no clear D. Germline V gene data show CDR1 as MDHEN and CDR2 as SYDVKM. Trimming shortened V by 4 bases and J by 3 bases, and 6 bases separated the two germline ends. The CDR3 has 12 residues. The CDR3 coding sequence is TGTGCCAGCAGTTCCGGGGACACTGAAGCTTTCTTT. It specifies CASSSGDTEAFF.

In this sample, this clone turned up once. The chain has TRBV6-1 and TRBJ2-1; D gene ambiguous. Trimming left V 4 bases short and J 10 bases short, with 8 bases between. The CDR3 runs to 11 residues. The germline gives CDR1 MNHNS, CDR2 SASEGT. The CDR3: CASSAALEQFF. The CDR3 bases are TGTGCCAGCAGTGCGGCACTCGAGCAGTTCTTC.

This chain links TRBV5-8 with TRBJ2-4, with a possible D match to TRBD2 (7 bases). Trimming pared 7 bases from V and 7 bases from J, leaving 15 bases between. The length of the CDR3 is 13 residues. CDR1 and CDR2 from the germline V gene are SGHTS and YDEGEE. The CDR3: CASGRGGANIQYF. The CDR3 region has the DNA TGTGCCAGCGGAAGAGGGGGGGCGAACATTCAGTACTTC.

The chain links TRBV7-9 to TRBJ2-7; 10 bases are shared with TRBD1. This CDR3 has 15 amino acids. CDR1 SEHNR and CDR2 FQNEAQ come from the germline V gene (reference sequence). V lost 5 bases and J lost 3; bases outside the gene matches: 7. The CDR3 DNA is TGTGCCAGCAGCCAGACAGGGGGCGGGTTCTACGAGCAGTACTTC. It encodes CASSQTGGGFYEQYF.

To note about this clone: This sample also contains other DNA sequences that code for the same CDR3. The chain recombines TRBV30 with TRBJ2-7; unclear D gene. Trimming took off 0 bases at V and 4 bases at J, with 4 bases between the two ends. CDR3 length equals 11 residues. Per germline, CDR1 GTSNPN and CDR2 SVGIG (reference sequence). This chain's CDR3 is CAWSVSYEQYF. The CDR3 region has the DNA TGTGCCTGGAGTGTATCTTACGAGCAGTACTTC.

V and J are TRBV10-1 and TRBJ2-3; D unclear. This CDR3 region has 15 residues. V was cut by 3 bases and J by 0 bases, with 10 bases left in between. The germline gives CDR1 WNHNN, CDR2 SYGVQD (reference sequence). The CDR3 here is CASSDRHPSTDTQYF. DNA of the CDR3: TGCGCCAGCAGTGATCGTCACCCTAGCACAGATACGCAGTATTTT.

About this clone itself: The same CDR3 also results from other DNA sequences found in this sample. The rearrangement joins TRBV5-1 to TRBJ1-4, with a tentative D call TRBD1 (5 bases). V lost 0 bases and J lost 3, with 9 bases in between. CDR3 length equals 15 residues. The V gene's germline CDR1 is SGHRS and CDR2 YFSETQ. The CDR3 region is CASSLGRGPNEKLFF. CDR3 DNA: TGCGCCAGCAGCTTGGGACGGGGCCCTAATGAAAAACTGTTTTTT.

This clone has a handful of counts. The chain joins TRBV10-1 to TRBJ1-5; no firm D call. Trimming shortened V by 2 bases and J by 7 bases, and 12 bases separated the two germline ends. Germline V lookup: CDR1 WNHNN, CDR2 SYGVQD (reference sequence). CDR3 length equals 14 residues. The CDR3 reads CASSEEGSRQPQHF. Written as DNA, the CDR3 is TGCGCCAGCAGTGAGGAGGGTTCAAGGCAGCCCCAGCATTTT.

In its sample, this clone was seen once. The V call is TRBV18, the J call TRBJ1-2; 7 bases line up with TRBD1. This CDR3 has 15 amino acids. Trimming cost V 6 bases and J 6 bases; bases outside gene matches: 13. Germline-derived CDR1 and CDR2 are KGHSH and LQKENI. CDR3 residues: CASSPTGKPGDGYTF. CDR3 DNA: TGTGCCAGCTCCCCGACAGGGAAGCCCGGTGATGGCTACACCTTC.

The chain couples TRBV6-1 to TRBJ1-5, with D possibly matching TRBD1 (6 bases). Germline CDR1 and CDR2: MNHNS and SASEGT. Trimming stripped 2 bases from V and 1 base from J, with 9 bases between. This CDR3 has 15 amino acids. CDR3 in DNA: TGTGCCAGCAGTGAAAATGGACAGAGCAATCAGCCCCAGCATTTT. It is translated as CASSENGQSNQPQHF.

The rearrangement uses TRBV27 and TRBJ2-7; 8 bases fit TRBD2. Germline V gives CDR1 MNHEY, CDR2 SMNVEV (reference sequence). Germline trimming cut 2 bases from V and 2 bases from J; bases unmatched to any gene: 14. The CDR3 has 18 residues. The CDR3: CASSLGRFPAGAPYEQYF. In nucleotides, the CDR3 is TGTGCCAGCAGTTTAGGTAGATTTCCAGCGGGGGCCCCCTACGAGCAGTACTTC.

The genes are TRBV6-1 and TRBJ1-5; TRBD1 agrees at 7 bases. Per germline, CDR1 MNHNS and CDR2 SASEGT. This CDR3 contains 15 residues. J gave up 3 bases and V 4 bases, and 6 bases lay outside the gene matches. DNA of the CDR3: TGTGCCAGCAGTGGACCGGGACAGAACAATCAGCCCCAGCATTTT. This codes for CASSGPGQNNQPQHF.

This clone was counted a single time. The chain employs TRBV6-6 and TRBJ2-3, with a possible D match to TRBD1 (6 bases). Trimming shortened V by 3 bases and J by 5 bases, and 15 bases separated the two germline ends. The CDR3 totals 15 residues. Germline V lookup: CDR1 MNHNY, CDR2 SVGAGI (reference sequence). As DNA, the CDR3 is TGTGCCAGCAGTTATTTACTTCCAGGGGTAGATACGCAGTATTTT. Protein product: CASSYLLPGVDTQYF.

The V and J genes are TRBV6-5 and TRBJ2-5; tentatively, D is TRBD1 (5 bases). The J call could be wrong; TRBJ2-7 is a better fit for the DNA end. Germline CDR1 is MNHEY and CDR2 is SVGAGI. CDR3 length: 14 residues. CDR3 nucleotides: TGTGCCAGCAGGCGACAGTCCGGCTCCTACGAGCAGTACTTC. Translated: CASRRQSGSYEQYF.